This note documents a single T cell receptor (beta chain) sequence. This entry is derived from a study of PD-1 blockade in classical Hodgkin lymphoma. After autologous stem cell transplantation all patients relapsed, and prior brentuximab vedotin exposure differed between cohorts. Trimming stripped 3 bases from V and 1 base from J, with 12 bases between. The CDR3 has 16 amino acids. The germline gives CDR1 MGHDK, CDR2 SYGVNS. Sequencing was performed with immunoSEQ multiplex PCR; in TCRdb, only in-frame clones are kept and a portion is missing. Here the sample spans about 99,000 clones, about four fifths being singletons.

The specimen comprised peripheral blood mononuclear cells (PBMCs), sampled before the second cycle of nivolumab. The sequence was collected from a human donor with classical Hodgkin lymphoma. The chain employs TRBV25-1 and TRBJ2-2, with D maybe TRBD1 (5 bases). The CDR3 DNA reads as TGTGCCAGCAGTGAGTGGGGAACAGGGAACACCGGGGAGCTGTTTTTT. Residues: CASSEWGTGNTGELFF.